This T cell receptor beta chain was captured in a study of T cell responses to AZD1222 COVID-19 vaccine. Findings of the study overall: Increases in Spike-specific TCR breadth and depth were seen after two AZD1222 doses. Baseline seropositivity occurred in only a handful of AZD1222 recipients. Scientists sampled the repertoires only once the peak T cell response had passed.

Method: immunoSEQ multiplex PCR; TCRdb's copy keeps in-frame clones and lacks some. The data show about 160,000 clones, with approximately 94% seen just once and over 4.5% held by the top ten. V was clipped by 1 base and J by 5 bases, with 17 bases between them. The CDR3 runs to 16 residues. CDR1 and CDR2 (germline): LGHNA, YNFKEQ. As regards this clone: Its antigen remains unidentified.

Second doses that came at about 4 or about 12 weeks were put together. The genes are TRBV4-2 and TRBJ2-5; a weak D match, TRBD2 (6 bases). The sample was peripheral blood, taken 28 days after the second AZD1222 dose. The sequence derives from an adult who received the AZD1222 COVID-19 vaccine. CDR3 sequence: CASSQGSGGGSETQYF. The CDR3 nucleotides are TGTGCCAGCAGCCAAGGATCCGGGGGAGGCTCTGAGACCCAGTACTTC.